Listed here are 17 T cell receptor beta chains from one sample, sequenced in a study of OX40 agonist ivuxolimab in advanced cancers. Produced via immunoSEQ multiplex PCR; TCRdb's table is partial and in-frame only. The sample holds about 22,000 clones, about 88% seen once. The sequencing here drew on CD4+ or CD8+ T cells sorted from blood, taken in a trial of the OX40 agonist ivuxolimab. These receptors originate from an adult with an advanced solid tumor such as melanoma, head and neck, liver or kidney cancer.

This chain links TRBV7-8 with TRBJ2-7, with TRBD2 matching 9 bases. Germline V gene sequence: CDR1 SGHVS, CDR2 FQNEAQ. V shed 4 bases and J 4 bases; nucleotides not matched to a gene: 14. The CDR3 sequence is 17 residues long. This CDR3 reads CASSSLGVAGVRYEQYF. In DNA, the CDR3 is TGTGCCAGCAGCTCTTTAGGAGTAGCGGGAGTAAGGTACGAGCAGTACTTC. The complete variable domain, with remaining parts taken from reference TRBV7-8 and TRBJ2-7, reads GAGVSQSPRYKVAKRGQDVALRCDPISGHVSLFWYQQALGQGPEFLTYFQNEAQLDKSGLPSDRFFAERPEGSVSTLKIQRTQQEDSAVYLCASSSLGVAGVRYEQYFGPGTRLTVT.

The CDR3 DNA follows: TGTGCCAGCACCGATTCGAGCTCCTACGAGCAGTACTTC. The encoded protein is CASTDSSSYEQYF. The chain carries TRBV6-5 and TRBJ2-7; D ambiguous. The CDR3 has 13 residues. With 7 bases removed from V and 0 bases from J, the gap between germline ends came to 10 bases. Germline V lookup: CDR1 MNHEY, CDR2 SVGAGI.

The chain recombines TRBV7-2 with TRBJ1-5; weak D call: TRBD1 (6 bases). Trimming cost V 5 bases and J 7 bases, with 9 bases left between them. Germline loops: CDR1 SGHTA, CDR2 FQGNSA. This CDR3 contains 12 residues. As DNA, the CDR3 is TGTGCCAGCAGCATAGGGGGACAGCCCCAGCATTTT. This encodes CASSIGGQPQHF. Using reference TRBV7-2 and TRBJ1-5 for the parts outside the CDR3, the full variable domain is GAGVSQSPSNKVTEKGKDVELRCDPISGHTALYWYRQSLGQGLEFLIYFQGNSAPDKSGLPSDRFSAERTGGSVSTLTIQRTQQEDSAVYLCASSIGGQPQHFGDGTRLSIL.

This sequence joins TRBV7-6 and TRBJ2-1; D might be TRBD1 or TRBD2, each matching 5 bases. The germline V and J ends were trimmed by 0 bases and 9 bases, with 12 bases remaining between them. CDR3 length: 14 amino acids. CDR1 is SGHVS, CDR2 FNYEAQ, per germline. In DNA, the CDR3 is TGTGCCAGCAGCTTAGCGGGAGAGGGGAGTGAGCAGTTCTTC. It yields the protein CASSLAGEGSEQFF.

The chain carries TRBV5-1 and TRBJ2-1; no reliable D call. Per germline, CDR1 SGHRS and CDR2 YFSETQ. The CDR3 loop spans 11 amino acids. The V gene lost 0 bases and the J gene lost 7 bases, with 2 bases spanning the gap. Written as DNA, the CDR3 is TGCGCCAGCAGCTTGGAAAATGAGCAGTTCTTC. The encoded protein is CASSLENEQFF.

This clone turned up a few times. This sequence joins TRBV19 and TRBJ1-1; D ambiguous. The CDR3 contains 12 residues. V shed 6 bases and J shed 5 bases, with 10 bases lying between them. Looked up from germline, CDR1 is LNHDA and CDR2 is SQIVND (reference sequence). The CDR3 protein is CASRYPGTEAFF. The CDR3 DNA sequence: TGTGCCAGTAGATACCCGGGAACTGAAGCTTTCTTT.

This clone was recorded a few times. The chain recombines TRBV19 with TRBJ2-1, with D perhaps TRBD2 (5 bases). This CDR3 comprises 13 residues. Germline CDR1 and CDR2: LNHDA and SQIVND (reference sequence). Trimming left V 3 bases short and J 6 bases short, with 9 bases between. This CDR3 is CASSIWAGNEQFF. Here the CDR3 DNA reads TGTGCCAGTAGTATCTGGGCGGGCAATGAGCAGTTCTTC. The complete variable domain, with remaining parts taken from reference TRBV19 and TRBJ2-1, reads DGGITQSPKYLFRKEGQNVTLSCEQNLNHDAMYWYRQDPGQGLRLIYYSQIVNDFQKGDIAEGYSVSREKKESFPLTVTSAQKNPTAFYLCASSIWAGNEQFFGPGTRLTVL.

The chain links TRBV29-1 to TRBJ1-2; D is perhaps TRBD1 (6 bases). CDR3 length equals 11 residues. CDR1 and CDR2 from the germline V gene are SQVTM and ANQGSEA. V was shortened by 6 bases and J by 9 bases, with 14 bases between the two germline ends. Here the CDR3 DNA reads TGCAGCGTCGGAACAGGGCCGAGCTACACCTTC. Translation gives CSVGTGPSYTF.

The chain has TRBV18 and TRBJ2-7; D possibly corresponds to TRBD2 (5 bases). CDR1 and CDR2 from the germline V gene are KGHSH and LQKENI. The CDR3 totals 14 residues. V was cut by 3 bases and J by 3 bases, with 12 bases left in between. The CDR3 nucleotides read TGTGCCAGCTCACCCACAAAAGGACTCTACGAGCAGTACTTC. Its protein is CASSPTKGLYEQYF.

The chain combines TRBV4-1 with TRBJ2-1; D is unresolved. The CDR3 has 15 residues. The V gene lost 0 bases and the J gene lost 1 base, with 7 bases spanning the gap. Germline lookup yields CDR1 MGHRA and CDR2 YSYEKL. The CDR3 here is CASSQDRSSYNEQFF. The CDR3 DNA sequence: TGCGCCAGCAGCCAAGATAGGAGTTCCTACAATGAGCAGTTCTTC.

This rearrangement joins TRBV11-2 to TRBJ2-1; TRBD2 agrees at 12 bases. The CDR3 loop spans 17 amino acids. The J segment lost 0 bases and the V segment lost 1 base, leaving 1 base of the junction unmatched. The germline gives CDR1 SGHAT, CDR2 FQNNGV. The CDR3: CASSLGLAGDSYNEQFF. In DNA, the CDR3 is TGTGCCAGCAGCTTAGGACTAGCGGGAGACTCCTACAATGAGCAGTTCTTC.

DNA for the CDR3: TGTGCCAGCAGTGAACCTTACACCGGGGAGCTGTTTTTT. Amino acid sequence: CASSEPYTGELFF. The chain carries TRBV6-1 and TRBJ2-2; D gene unclear. From germline, CDR1 is MNHNS and CDR2 SASEGT. CDR3 length: 13 amino acids. V lost 2 bases, J lost 3 bases, and 4 bases lay in between.

This clone is a singleton in its sample. This chain joins TRBV7-9 and TRBJ2-5, with TRBD1 matching over 9 bases. The DNA matches TRBJ2-7 better at its end, which makes the J call doubtful. The CDR3 has 15 amino acids. CDR1 and CDR2 (germline): SEHNR, FQNEAQ (reference sequence). DNA for the CDR3: TGTGCCAGCAGCTTCCCTCCGGGACAGGGCTACGAGCAGTACTTC. This codes for CASSFPPGQGYEQYF.

The rearrangement joins TRBV2 to TRBJ2-5; 8 bases align to TRBD1. The CDR3 contains 15 residues. With 3 bases clipped from V and 0 bases from J, the junction kept 3 bases outside the gene matches. CDR1 and CDR2 from the germline V gene are SNHLY and FYNNEI. The DNA of the CDR3 is TGTGCCAGCAGTGACTACAGGGGGAACCAAGAGACCCAGTACTTC. Translation gives CASSDYRGNQETQYF.

This chain connects TRBV7-8 to TRBJ2-3; tentative D call: TRBD1 (5 bases). This CDR3 has 15 amino acids. The V end lost 1 base, the J end lost 2 bases, and 10 bases lay between the germline ends. The germline gives CDR1 SGHVS, CDR2 FQNEAQ. The DNA of the CDR3 is TGTGCCAGCAGCTTAGTGGGGCTCACCACAGATACGCAGTATTTT. It yields the protein CASSLVGLTTDTQYF.

V gene TRBV10-3 combines with J gene TRBJ2-3; 15 nucleotides match TRBD2. Germline CDR1 ENHRY, CDR2 SYGVKD. The J segment lost 0 bases and the V segment lost 3 bases, leaving 7 bases of the junction unmatched. This CDR3 comprises 19 residues. The CDR3 spells CAISDPGLAGGPSTDTQYF. The CDR3 DNA sequence: TGTGCCATCAGTGACCCTGGACTAGCGGGAGGGCCGAGCACAGATACGCAGTATTTT.

Comment on this clone: This CDR3 is missing its conserved last phenylalanine or tryptophan, likely due to a read error. The V and J genes are TRBV4-3 and TRBJ2-7, with 8 bases matching TRBD2. The germline CDR1 and CDR2 sequences are LGHNA and YSLEER. Unmatched junction bases numbered 8, after V lost 3 bases and J lost 1 base. The CDR3 extends over 16 amino acids. The CDR3 loop reads CASSQESGRGSYEQYL. The DNA for the CDR3 is TGCGCCAGCAGCCAGGAAAGCGGGAGAGGGTCCTACGAGCAGTACCTC.